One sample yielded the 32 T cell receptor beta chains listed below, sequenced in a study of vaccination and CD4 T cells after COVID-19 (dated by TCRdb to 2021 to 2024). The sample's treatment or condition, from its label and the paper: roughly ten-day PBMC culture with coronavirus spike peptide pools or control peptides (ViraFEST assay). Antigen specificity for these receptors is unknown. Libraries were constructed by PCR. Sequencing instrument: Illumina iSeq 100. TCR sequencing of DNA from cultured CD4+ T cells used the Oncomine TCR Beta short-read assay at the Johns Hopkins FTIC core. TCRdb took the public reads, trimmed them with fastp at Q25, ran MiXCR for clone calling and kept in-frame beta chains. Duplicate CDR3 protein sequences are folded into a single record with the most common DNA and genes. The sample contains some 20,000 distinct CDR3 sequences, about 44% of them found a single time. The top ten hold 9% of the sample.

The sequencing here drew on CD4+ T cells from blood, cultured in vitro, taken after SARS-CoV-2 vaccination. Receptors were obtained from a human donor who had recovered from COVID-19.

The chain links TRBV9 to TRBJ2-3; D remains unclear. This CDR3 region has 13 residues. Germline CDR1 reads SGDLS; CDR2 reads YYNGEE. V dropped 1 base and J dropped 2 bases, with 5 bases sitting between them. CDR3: CASSVTPTDTQYF. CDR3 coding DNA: TGTGCCAGCAGCGTAACCCCCACAGATACGCAGTATTTT.

The CDR3 sequence: CSAKDRGPDTQYF. DNA for the CDR3: TGCAGTGCTAAGGACAGGGGGCCAGATACGCAGTATTTT. The chain recombines TRBV20-1 with TRBJ2-3, with 11 bases identical to TRBD1. This CDR3 comprises 13 residues. V lost 4 bases to trimming and J lost 4 bases; unmatched junction nucleotides: 1. In germline, CDR1 is DFQATT, CDR2 SNEGSKA (reference sequence).

CDR3 DNA: TGTGCCAGTAGTAAGGGTAGGTCAGATACGCAGTATTTT. Translation: CASSKGRSDTQYF. The rearrangement uses TRBV19 and TRBJ2-3; D gene unclear. Germline V CDR1 and CDR2: LNHDA, SQIVND (reference sequence). This CDR3 has 13 residues. Trimming shortened V by 4 bases and J by 4 bases, and 9 bases separated the two germline ends.

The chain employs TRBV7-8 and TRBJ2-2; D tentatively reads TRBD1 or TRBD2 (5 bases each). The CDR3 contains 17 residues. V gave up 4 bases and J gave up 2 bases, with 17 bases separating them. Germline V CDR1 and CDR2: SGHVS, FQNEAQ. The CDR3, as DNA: TGTGCCAGCAGCTCACGCCCAAGGGGAGAAAACACCGGGGAGCTGTTTTTT. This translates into CASSSRPRGENTGELFF. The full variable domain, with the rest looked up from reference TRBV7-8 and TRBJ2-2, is GAGVSQSPRYKVAKRGQDVALRCDPISGHVSLFWYQQALGQGPEFLTYFQNEAQLDKSGLPSDRFFAERPEGSVSTLKIQRTQQEDSAVYLCASSSRPRGENTGELFFGEGSRLTVL.

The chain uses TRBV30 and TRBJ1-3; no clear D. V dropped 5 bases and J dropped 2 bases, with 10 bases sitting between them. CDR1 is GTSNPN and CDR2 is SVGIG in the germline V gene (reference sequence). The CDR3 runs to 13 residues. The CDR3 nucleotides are TGTGCCTGGGACGCCGGGACTGGAAACACCATATATTTT. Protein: CAWDAGTGNTIYF.

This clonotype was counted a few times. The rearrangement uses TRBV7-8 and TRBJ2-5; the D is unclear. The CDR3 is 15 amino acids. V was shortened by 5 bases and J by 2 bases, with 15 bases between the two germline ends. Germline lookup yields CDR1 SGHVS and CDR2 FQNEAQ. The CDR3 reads CASSLRRRLQETQYF. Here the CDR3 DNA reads TGTGCCAGCAGCCTAAGGCGGAGATTACAAGAGACCCAGTACTTC.

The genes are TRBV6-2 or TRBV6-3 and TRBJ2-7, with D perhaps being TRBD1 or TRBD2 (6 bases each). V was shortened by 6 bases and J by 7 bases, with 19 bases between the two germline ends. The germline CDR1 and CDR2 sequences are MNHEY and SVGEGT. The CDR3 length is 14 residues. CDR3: CASSFQMRGEEQYF. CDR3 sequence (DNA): TGTGCCAGCAGCTTCCAGATGAGGGGGGAGGAGCAGTACTTC.

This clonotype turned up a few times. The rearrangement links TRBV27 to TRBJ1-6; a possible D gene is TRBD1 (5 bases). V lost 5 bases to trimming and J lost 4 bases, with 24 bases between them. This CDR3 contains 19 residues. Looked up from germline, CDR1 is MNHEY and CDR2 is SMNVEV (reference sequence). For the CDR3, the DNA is TGTGCCAGCAGTCCCTTCGATCCCACCGGGACTCAATATAATTCACCCCTCCACTTT. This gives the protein CASSPFDPTGTQYNSPLHF.

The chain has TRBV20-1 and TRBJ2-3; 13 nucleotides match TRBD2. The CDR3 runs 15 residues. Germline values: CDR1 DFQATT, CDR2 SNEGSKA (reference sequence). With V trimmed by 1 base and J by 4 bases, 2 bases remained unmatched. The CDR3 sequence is CSARGGLAGADTQYF. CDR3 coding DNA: TGCAGTGCTAGAGGCGGACTAGCGGGAGCAGATACGCAGTATTTT.

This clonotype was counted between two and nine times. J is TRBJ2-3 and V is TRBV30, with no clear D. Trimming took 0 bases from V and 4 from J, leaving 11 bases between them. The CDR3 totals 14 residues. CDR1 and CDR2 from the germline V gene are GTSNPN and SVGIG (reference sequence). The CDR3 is CAWSVSIPPDTQYF. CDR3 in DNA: TGTGCCTGGAGTGTGTCAATTCCTCCAGATACGCAGTATTTT.

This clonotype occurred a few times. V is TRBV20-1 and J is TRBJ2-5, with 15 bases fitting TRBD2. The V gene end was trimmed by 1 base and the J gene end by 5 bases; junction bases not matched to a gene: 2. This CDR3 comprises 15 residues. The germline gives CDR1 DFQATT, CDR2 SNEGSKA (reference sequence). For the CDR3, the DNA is TGCAGTGCTAGAGGGACTAGCGGGGGGGCGGAGACCCAGTACTTC. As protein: CSARGTSGGAETQYF.

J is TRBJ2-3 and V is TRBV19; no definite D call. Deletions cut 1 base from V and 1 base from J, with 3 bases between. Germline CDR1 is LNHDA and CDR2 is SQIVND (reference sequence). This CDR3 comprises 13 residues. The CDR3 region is CASSIGGTDTQYF. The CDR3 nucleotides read TGTGCCAGTAGTATAGGAGGCACAGATACGCAGTATTTT.

The CDR3 DNA reads TGTGCCAGCTCACCACTGGGGGGGGGTAGCAATCAGCCCCAGCATTTT. This translates into CASSPLGGGSNQPQHF. This chain joins TRBV18 and TRBJ1-5; D might be TRBD1 (5 bases). This CDR3 comprises 16 residues. V gave up 1 base and J gave up 0 bases, with 10 bases separating them. The germline V gene has CDR1 KGHSH and CDR2 LQKENI.

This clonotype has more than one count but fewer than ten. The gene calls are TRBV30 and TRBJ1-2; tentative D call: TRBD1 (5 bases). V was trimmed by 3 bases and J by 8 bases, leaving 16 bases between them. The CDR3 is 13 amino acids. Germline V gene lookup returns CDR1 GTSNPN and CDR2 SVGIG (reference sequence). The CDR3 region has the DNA TGTGCCTGGAGGGGGATAGGGACCGGGGGCTACACCTTC. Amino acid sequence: CAWRGIGTGGYTF.

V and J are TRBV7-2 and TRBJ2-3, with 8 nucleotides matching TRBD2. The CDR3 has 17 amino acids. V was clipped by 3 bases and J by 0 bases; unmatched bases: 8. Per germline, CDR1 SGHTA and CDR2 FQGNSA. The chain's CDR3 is CASSFSTRGASTDTQYF. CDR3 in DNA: TGTGCCAGCAGCTTTTCGACGCGGGGGGCTAGCACAGATACGCAGTATTTT.

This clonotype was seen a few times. This CDR3 reads CASRGSGSGPWETQYF. Here the CDR3 DNA reads TGTGCCAGTAGGGGCAGTGGAAGCGGGCCCTGGGAGACCCAGTACTTC. This chain connects TRBV19 to TRBJ2-5, with a weak D call TRBD2 (6 bases). V was clipped by 6 bases and J by 5 bases, with 22 bases between them. The CDR3 is made up of 16 amino acids. Germline CDR1 and CDR2: LNHDA and SQIVND (reference sequence).

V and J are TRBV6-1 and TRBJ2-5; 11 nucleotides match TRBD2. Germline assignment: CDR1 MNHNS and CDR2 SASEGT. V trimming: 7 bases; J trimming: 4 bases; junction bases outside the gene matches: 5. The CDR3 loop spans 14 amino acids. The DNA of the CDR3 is TGTGCCAGCAAGCTAGCGGGGGGTGGAGAGACCCAGTACTTC. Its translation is CASKLAGGGETQYF.

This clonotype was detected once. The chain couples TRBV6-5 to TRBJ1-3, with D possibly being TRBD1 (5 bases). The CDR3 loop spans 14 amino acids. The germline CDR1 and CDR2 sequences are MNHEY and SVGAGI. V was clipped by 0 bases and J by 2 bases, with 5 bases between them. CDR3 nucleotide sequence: TGTGCCAGCAGTTACTCAGGGGCTGGAAACACCATATATTTT. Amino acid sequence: CASSYSGAGNTIYF.

CDR3 residues: CASRGGQANTGELFF. For the CDR3, the DNA is TGTGCCAGTAGGGGAGGACAGGCGAACACCGGGGAGCTGTTTTTT. This chain joins TRBV19 and TRBJ2-2, with D maybe TRBD1 (7 bases). CDR3 length: 15 amino acids. Trimming pared 6 bases from V and 0 bases from J, leaving 11 bases between. Germline lookup yields CDR1 LNHDA and CDR2 SQIVND (reference sequence).

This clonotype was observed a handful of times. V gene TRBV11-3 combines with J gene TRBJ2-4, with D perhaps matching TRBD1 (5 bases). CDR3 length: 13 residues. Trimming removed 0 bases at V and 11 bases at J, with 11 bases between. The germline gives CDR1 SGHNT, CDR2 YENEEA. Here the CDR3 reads CASSLDADNVQYF. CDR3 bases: TGTGCCAGCAGCTTAGATGCGGACAATGTTCAGTACTTC.

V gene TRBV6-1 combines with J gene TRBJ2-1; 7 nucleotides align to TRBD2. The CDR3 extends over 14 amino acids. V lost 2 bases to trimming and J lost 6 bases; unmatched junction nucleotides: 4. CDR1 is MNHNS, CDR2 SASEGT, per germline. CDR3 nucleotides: TGTGCCAGCAGTGAATTGACGGGGGGCAATGAGCAGTTCTTC. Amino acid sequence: CASSELTGGNEQFF.

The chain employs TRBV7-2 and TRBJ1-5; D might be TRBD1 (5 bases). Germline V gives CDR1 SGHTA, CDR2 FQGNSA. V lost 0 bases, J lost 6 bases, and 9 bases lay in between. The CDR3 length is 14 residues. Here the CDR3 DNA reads TGTGCCAGCAGCTTAGCGTTGGGGGGTCAGCCCCAGCATTTT. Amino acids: CASSLALGGQPQHF.

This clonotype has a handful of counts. The CDR3 spells CASSLPGAYEQYF. In DNA, the CDR3 is TGTGCCAGCAGCTTGCCAGGAGCCTACGAGCAGTACTTC. The gene calls are TRBV7-2 and TRBJ2-7, with D hard to call. The germline gives CDR1 SGHTA, CDR2 FQGNSA. V gave up 3 bases and J gave up 2 bases, with 8 bases separating them. CDR3 length equals 13 residues.

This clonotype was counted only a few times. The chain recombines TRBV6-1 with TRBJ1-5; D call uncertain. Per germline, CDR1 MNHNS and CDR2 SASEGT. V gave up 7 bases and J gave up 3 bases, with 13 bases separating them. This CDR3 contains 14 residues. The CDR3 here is CASNLKRYNQPQHF. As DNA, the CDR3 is TGTGCCAGCAACCTAAAGAGGTACAATCAGCCCCAGCATTTT.

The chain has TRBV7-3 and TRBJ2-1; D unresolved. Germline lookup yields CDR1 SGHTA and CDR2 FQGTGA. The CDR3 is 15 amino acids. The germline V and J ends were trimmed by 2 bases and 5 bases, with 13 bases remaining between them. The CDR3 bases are TGTGCCAGCAGCTTATTAGGGTCTAAGCACAATGAGCAGTTCTTC. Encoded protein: CASSLLGSKHNEQFF.

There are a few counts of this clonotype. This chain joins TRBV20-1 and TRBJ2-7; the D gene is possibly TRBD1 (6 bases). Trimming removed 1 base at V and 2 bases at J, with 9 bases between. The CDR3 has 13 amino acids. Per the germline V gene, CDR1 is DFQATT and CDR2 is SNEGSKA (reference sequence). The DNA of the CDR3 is TGCAGTGCTAGAGCACAGGGCCCCTACGAGCAGTACTTC. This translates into CSARAQGPYEQYF.

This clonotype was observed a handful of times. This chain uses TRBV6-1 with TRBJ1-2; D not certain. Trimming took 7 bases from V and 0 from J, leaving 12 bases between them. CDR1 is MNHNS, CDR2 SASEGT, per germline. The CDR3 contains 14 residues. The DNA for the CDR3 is TGTGCCAGCAACCCCCTGTCAGCTAACTATGGCTACACCTTC. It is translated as CASNPLSANYGYTF.

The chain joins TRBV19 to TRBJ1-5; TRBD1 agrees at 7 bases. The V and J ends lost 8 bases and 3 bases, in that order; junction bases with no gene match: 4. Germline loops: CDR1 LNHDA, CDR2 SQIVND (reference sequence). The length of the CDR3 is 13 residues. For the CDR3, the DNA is TGTGCCAGTTCTGACAGGGACAATCAGCCCCAGCATTTT. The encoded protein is CASSDRDNQPQHF. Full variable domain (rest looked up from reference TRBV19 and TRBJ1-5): DGGITQSPKYLFRKEGQNVTLSCEQNLNHDAMYWYRQDPGQGLRLIYYSQIVNDFQKGDIAEGYSVSREKKESFPLTVTSAQKNPTAFYLCASSDRDNQPQHFGDGTRLSIL.

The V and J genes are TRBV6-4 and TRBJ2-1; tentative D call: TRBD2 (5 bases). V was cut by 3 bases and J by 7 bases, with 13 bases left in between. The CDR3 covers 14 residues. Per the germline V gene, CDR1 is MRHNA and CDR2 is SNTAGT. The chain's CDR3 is CASSEGRGMNEQFF. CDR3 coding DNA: TGTGCCAGCAGTGAAGGCCGAGGGATGAATGAGCAGTTCTTC.

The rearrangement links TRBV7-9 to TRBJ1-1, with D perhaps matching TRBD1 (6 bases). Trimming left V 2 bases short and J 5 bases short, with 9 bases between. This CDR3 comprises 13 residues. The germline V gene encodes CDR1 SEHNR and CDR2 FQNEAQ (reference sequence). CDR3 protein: CASSLYRETEAFF. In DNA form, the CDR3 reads TGTGCCAGCAGCTTATACAGGGAAACTGAAGCTTTCTTT.

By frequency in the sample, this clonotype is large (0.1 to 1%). The chain's CDR3 is CATSRDQGSEQFF. The CDR3 region has the DNA TGTGCCACCAGCAGAGATCAGGGTTCTGAGCAGTTCTTC. This chain joins TRBV15 and TRBJ2-1, with D perhaps TRBD1 (5 bases). Germline CDR1 LNHNV, CDR2 YYDKDF (reference sequence). The CDR3 loop spans 13 amino acids. Deletions cut 0 bases from V and 9 bases from J, with 9 bases between.

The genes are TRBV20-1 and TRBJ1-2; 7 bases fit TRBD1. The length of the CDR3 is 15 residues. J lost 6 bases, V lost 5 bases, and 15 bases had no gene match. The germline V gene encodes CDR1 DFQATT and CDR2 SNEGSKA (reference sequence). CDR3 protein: CSAGIGQASSHGYTF. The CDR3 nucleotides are TGCAGTGCTGGTATAGGACAGGCCTCTAGCCATGGCTACACCTTC.